The T cell receptor (beta chain) under discussion was sequenced for a study of control samples from healthy donors and cancer patients. The CDR3 has 15 amino acids. The junction had 4 bases not matched to a gene; V was cut back by 2 bases and J by 2 bases. Germline V lookup: CDR1 SGHNT, CDR2 YENEEA. Assay: immunoSEQ multiplex PCR; the TCRdb copy retains only in-frame clones and omits some. The table lists 100,000 to 150,000 clones, roughly 92% of them singletons. This clone appeared once. This rearrangement joins TRBV11-3 to TRBJ2-7; 9 bases fit TRBD2. Sequenced: blood. The TCR was taken from a woman aged 18-30 years in good health. CDR3 bases: TGTGCCAGCAGCTTACTAGCGGGACAAACCTACGAGCAGTACTTC. Amino acid sequence: CASSLLAGQTYEQYF.